These 27 T cell receptor beta chains came from one sample sequenced in a study of blood T cell repertoires in COVID-19. The data were produced by immunoSEQ multiplex PCR, yet TCRdb's version contains in-frame clones alone and is incomplete. The table has about 120,000 clones, around nine tenths seen once. The sequencing sample was made of peripheral blood. These TCRs come from a woman older than 75 with acute or convalescent COVID-19.

J is TRBJ1-4 and V is TRBV5-1; possible D gene TRBD1, 5 bases. This CDR3 region has 15 residues. Germline V gives CDR1 SGHRS, CDR2 YFSETQ. The V and J ends lost 4 bases and 0 bases respectively, with 10 bases between them. The CDR3 here is CASSAQGATNEKLFF. The CDR3 nucleotides read TGCGCCAGCAGCGCCCAGGGTGCAACTAATGAAAAACTGTTTTTT. Full variable domain (remainder filled in from reference TRBV5-1 and TRBJ1-4): KAGVTQTPRYLIKTRGQQVTLSCSPISGHRSVSWYQQTPGQGLQFLFEYFSETQRNKGNFPGRFSGRQFSNSRSEMNVSTLELGDSALYLCASSAQGATNEKLFFGSGTQLSVL.

This clone came up once. This rearrangement joins TRBV2 to TRBJ1-1; the match to TRBD1 covers 7 bases. The V gene end was trimmed by 6 bases and the J gene end by 0 bases; junction bases not matched to a gene: 4. This CDR3 has 14 amino acids. Per the germline V gene, CDR1 is SNHLY and CDR2 is FYNNEI. As DNA, the CDR3 is TGTGCCAGCAGGACGACAGGGATGAACACTGAAGCTTTCTTT. Translation gives CASRTTGMNTEAFF.

V and J are TRBV28 and TRBJ1-5, with D possibly matching TRBD1 (5 bases). Germline V gene sequence: CDR1 MDHEN, CDR2 SYDVKM. The V and J ends lost 7 bases and 3 bases respectively, with 10 bases between them. This CDR3 has 13 amino acids. CDR3 nucleotides: TGTGCCAGCACCGGGACTCTCAATCAGCCCCAGCATTTT. Translation: CASTGTLNQPQHF.

The chain combines TRBV28 with TRBJ2-7; TRBD1 is a possible D gene (6 bases). The germline V gene encodes CDR1 MDHEN and CDR2 SYDVKM. The CDR3 runs 13 residues. V shed 4 bases and J shed 4 bases, with 11 bases lying between them. The CDR3 spells CASSSLQGYEQYF. CDR3 sequence (DNA): TGTGCCAGCAGTTCCCTACAGGGTTACGAGCAGTACTTC.

V gene TRBV5-1 combines with J gene TRBJ1-1, with D possibly matching TRBD1 (6 bases). V lost 3 bases to trimming and J lost 0 bases, with 12 bases between them. There are 15 residues in the CDR3. Germline CDR1 is SGHRS and CDR2 is YFSETQ. CDR3 sequence (DNA): TGCGCCAGCAGCTCCGGGACAAGCATGAACACTGAAGCTTTCTTT. Its protein is CASSSGTSMNTEAFF.

The chain is built from TRBV24-1 and TRBJ2-7, with 9 bases lining up with TRBD2. From germline, CDR1 is KGHDR and CDR2 SFDVKD. J lost 5 bases, V lost 1 base, and 2 bases had no gene match. The CDR3 spans 14 residues. CDR3 sequence: CATSDLAGGDEQYF. CDR3 nucleotide sequence: TGTGCCACCAGTGATTTAGCGGGAGGAGACGAGCAGTACTTC.

This rearrangement joins TRBV9 to TRBJ2-1, with a weak D call TRBD2 (5 bases). The V and J ends lost 3 bases and 5 bases respectively, with 12 bases between them. The CDR3 runs 14 residues. Per germline, CDR1 SGDLS and CDR2 YYNGEE. The CDR3 coding sequence is TGTGCCAGCAGCGCCACTAGTTTCAACAATGAGCAGTTCTTC. Its protein product is CASSATSFNNEQFF.

The gene calls are TRBV4-2 and TRBJ2-1; TRBD2 agrees at 7 bases. Trimming cost V 2 bases and J 4 bases; bases outside gene matches: 5. In germline, CDR1 is LGHNA, CDR2 YNFKEQ. The CDR3 consists of 15 residues. The CDR3 is CASSQLAELYNEQFF. The CDR3 bases are TGTGCCAGCAGCCAACTAGCGGAGCTTTACAATGAGCAGTTCTTC.

The rearrangement links TRBV2 to TRBJ2-1; 8 bases agree with TRBD2. The CDR3 is 15 amino acids. J gave up 13 bases and V 2 bases, and 13 bases lay outside the gene matches. The germline V gene has CDR1 SNHLY and CDR2 FYNNEI. The CDR3 DNA reads as TGTGCCAGCAGTGAAAGGAGCGGGGGCTTCCTCCCACAGTTCTTC. Its protein is CASSERSGGFLPQFF.

The chain combines TRBV7-7 with TRBJ1-1, with unresolved D. The V end lost 3 bases, the J end lost 1 base, and 6 bases lay between the germline ends. From germline, CDR1 is SSHAT and CDR2 FNYEAQ (reference sequence). This CDR3 contains 13 residues. The CDR3 DNA sequence: TGTGCCAGCAGCTTGACTGGGAACACTGAAGCTTTCTTT. Its translation: CASSLTGNTEAFF.

J is TRBJ2-1 and V is TRBV19; TRBD2 aligns across 7 bases. The CDR3 is 19 amino acids. V dropped 1 base and J dropped 7; count of bases not matched to a gene: 19. Germline loops: CDR1 LNHDA, CDR2 SQIVND (reference sequence). The DNA of the CDR3 is TGTGCCAGTAGTATAGTAGGGAGGGGACGACTTCGGGTTGGGAATGAGCAGTTCTTC. Its protein product is CASSIVGRGRLRVGNEQFF. Full variable domain (rest looked up from reference TRBV19 and TRBJ2-1): DGGITQSPKYLFRKEGQNVTLSCEQNLNHDAMYWYRQDPGQGLRLIYYSQIVNDFQKGDIAEGYSVSREKKESFPLTVTSAQKNPTAFYLCASSIVGRGRLRVGNEQFFGPGTRLTVL.

The chain joins TRBV29-1 to TRBJ2-3, with D maybe TRBD1 (6 bases). Germline CDR1 and CDR2: SQVTM and ANQGSEA. The CDR3 totals 13 residues. Trimming took 3 bases from V and 5 from J, leaving 12 bases between them. The DNA of the CDR3 is TGCAGCGTTGACAGGGGAATTAAAGATACGCAGTATTTT. Protein: CSVDRGIKDTQYF.

This chain's CDR3 is CASSLVADTGELFF. CDR3 DNA sequence: TGTGCCAGCAGCTTAGTGGCCGACACCGGGGAGCTGTTTTTT. This sequence joins TRBV11-3 and TRBJ2-2; D ambiguous. The V gene lost 1 base and the J gene lost 3 bases, with 6 bases spanning the gap. The V gene's germline CDR1 is SGHNT and CDR2 YENEEA. The CDR3 covers 14 residues.

V usage is TRBV6-2 or TRBV6-3 and J usage is TRBJ1-5; 8 nucleotides line up with TRBD1. J was trimmed by 2 bases and V by 6 bases; bases with no gene match: 9. There are 16 residues in the CDR3. The V gene's germline CDR1 is MNHEY and CDR2 SVGEGT. CDR3 bases: TGTGCCAGCAGCTCCGGACAGGGTAGAGGCAATCAGCCCCAGCATTTT. Protein: CASSSGQGRGNQPQHF.

The chain couples TRBV9 to TRBJ1-5, with D unclear. Germline V gene data show CDR1 as SGDLS and CDR2 as YYNGEE. V lost 0 bases and J lost 4, with 8 bases in between. The CDR3 has 14 amino acids. Here the CDR3 reads CASSVGGKNQPQHF. For the CDR3, the DNA is TGTGCCAGCAGCGTAGGAGGGAAGAATCAGCCCCAGCATTTT.

The chain links TRBV4-1 to TRBJ2-3, with 8 bases identical to TRBD2. CDR1 is MGHRA and CDR2 is YSYEKL in the germline V gene. This CDR3 contains 16 residues. J lost 2 bases, V lost 4 bases, and 8 bases had no gene match. The CDR3 region has the DNA TGCGCCAGCAGCCGCGAAGGACTAGCCACCACAGATACGCAGTATTTT. Translated, it gives CASSREGLATTDTQYF.

This chain uses TRBV2 with TRBJ1-2; D is perhaps TRBD1 (5 bases). The germline gives CDR1 SNHLY, CDR2 FYNNEI. The V gene lost 8 bases and the J gene lost 0 bases, with 10 bases spanning the gap. This CDR3 is 13 amino acids long. The CDR3 region has the DNA TGTGCCAGCCGGGGGTTCACTAACTATGGCTACACCTTC. It codes for CASRGFTNYGYTF.

The V gene is TRBV9, the J gene TRBJ2-2; tentatively, D is TRBD1 (6 bases). Deletions cut 5 bases from V and 5 bases from J, with 13 bases between. The CDR3 runs 14 residues. CDR1 and CDR2 (germline): SGDLS, YYNGEE. CDR3 region: CASSTGQGTGELFF. For the CDR3, the DNA is TGTGCCAGCAGTACAGGGCAGGGAACCGGGGAGCTGTTTTTT.

The rearrangement joins TRBV7-9 to TRBJ2-1, with 7 positions matching TRBD1. Per the germline V gene, CDR1 is SEHNR and CDR2 is FQNEAQ (reference sequence). The CDR3 has 15 residues. V dropped 5 bases and J dropped 2; count of bases not matched to a gene: 6. The CDR3 region is CASSTGQATYNEQFF. The CDR3, as DNA: TGTGCCAGCAGCACCGGACAGGCAACCTACAATGAGCAGTTCTTC.

The chain is built from TRBV27 and TRBJ2-1; TRBD1 agrees at 7 bases. The germline V gene has CDR1 MNHEY and CDR2 SMNVEV (reference sequence). The CDR3 contains 17 residues. Trimming at V came to 3 bases and at J to 6 bases, leaving 14 bases not matched to a gene. The CDR3, as DNA: TGTGCCAGCAGTTTGAGGTCCCCGAGACAGGGAAGCAATGAGCAGTTCTTC. It translates to CASSLRSPRQGSNEQFF.

V and J are TRBV7-8 and TRBJ1-5; TRBD1 matches at 7 bases. V trimming: 5 bases; J trimming: 0 bases; junction bases outside the gene matches: 7. CDR1 and CDR2 (germline): SGHVS, FQNEAQ. The CDR3 length is 16 residues. The CDR3 nucleotides are TGTGCCAGCAGCAACGGTGAGGGGGCTAGCAATCAGCCCCAGCATTTT. Translation: CASSNGEGASNQPQHF.

The chain links TRBV27 to TRBJ1-3; 8 bases line up with TRBD1. Trimming cost V 2 bases and J 3 bases; bases outside gene matches: 3. This CDR3 spans 15 amino acids. Germline lookup yields CDR1 MNHEY and CDR2 SMNVEV (reference sequence). For the CDR3, the DNA is TGTGCCAGCAGTTTACAGGACAGGGTTGGAAACACCATATATTTT. Protein sequence: CASSLQDRVGNTIYF.

The J gene is TRBJ1-6, the V gene TRBV6-5; 7 nucleotides align to TRBD1. Germline V gene lookup returns CDR1 MNHEY and CDR2 SVGAGI. V lost 6 bases and J lost 3; bases outside the gene matches: 5. The length of the CDR3 is 15 residues. The CDR3 protein is CASSSDRVYNSPLHF. DNA of the CDR3: TGTGCCAGCAGCTCTGACAGGGTCTATAATTCACCCCTCCACTTT.

Here the CDR3 reads CASSLAGSEKLFF. DNA for the CDR3: TGTGCCAGCAGCTTAGCCGGTTCAGAAAAACTGTTTTTT. This chain joins TRBV7-2 and TRBJ1-4, with D hard to call. This CDR3 is built from 13 residues. The ends were cut back, 0 bases at V and 8 bases at J, with 7 bases in the middle. CDR1 and CDR2 from the germline V gene are SGHTA and FQGNSA.

This clone was counted once. The CDR3 coding sequence is TGTGCCAGCAGCTTAGGCGGTGGGGCTTCGGCTGAGCAGTTCTTC. This encodes CASSLGGGASAEQFF. This chain connects TRBV11-3 to TRBJ2-1, with D tentatively TRBD1 (5 bases). Germline values: CDR1 SGHNT, CDR2 YENEEA. This CDR3 spans 15 amino acids. Between the trimmed V and J ends, which lost 1 base and 9 bases, there was a span of 16 bases. Full variable domain (remainder filled in from reference TRBV11-3 and TRBJ2-1): EAGVVQSPRYKIIEKKQPVAFWCNPISGHNTLYWYLQNLGQGPELLIRYENEEAVDDSQLPKDRFSAERLKGVDSTLKIQPAELGDSAVYLCASSLGGGASAEQFFGPGTRLTVL.

This clone showed up just once. The chain recombines TRBV7-3 with TRBJ2-5, with D perhaps TRBD1 (6 bases). With 2 bases removed from V and 4 bases from J, the gap between germline ends came to 11 bases. CDR1 is SGHTA and CDR2 is FQGTGA in the germline V gene. The CDR3 contains 14 residues. Here the CDR3 DNA reads TGTGCCAGCAGCTTATCAGGGGATGGAGAGACCCAGTACTTC. As protein: CASSLSGDGETQYF.

The genes are TRBV9 and TRBJ2-7, with 11 bases matching TRBD1. Germline V gene data show CDR1 as SGDLS and CDR2 as YYNGEE. This CDR3 spans 17 amino acids. With V trimmed by 4 bases and J by 5 bases, 14 bases remained unmatched. The CDR3 region is CASSPDARTGGRDEQYF. The CDR3 region has the DNA TGTGCCAGCAGCCCGGATGCAAGGACAGGGGGCAGGGACGAGCAGTACTTC.